The clone carrying this T cell receptor (beta chain) was seen many times. Its antigen remains unknown. TCRdb re-called the 5' RACE reads with MiXCR, one entry per CDR3 protein. The repertoire holds under 300,000 distinct CDR3 sequences, 16% seen once, with roughly a fifth in the top ten. With V trimmed by 4 bases and J by 5 bases, 5 bases remained unmatched. The CDR3 is 16 residues long. These data originate in a study of T-cell memory formation after mild COVID-19. Notes on the study in general: Contracting CD4+ clones sat mainly in CM and EM; CD8+ in EMRA. Unconfirmed was the SARS-CoV-2 specificity of second-wave clones that peaked on day 37. Clones contracting across day 15 to 85 had a balanced CD4/CD8 profile; later expanding clones leaned CD4+.

The chain uses TRBV12-3 or TRBV12-4 and TRBJ2-1; 13 nucleotides agree with TRBD2. The sequencing input was PBMCs or a T cell subset sorted from them (not recorded which). The source is a man aged 18 to 29 who had mild COVID-19 (a few samples of this study predate the infection). Cell type and time point are not known. This CDR3 reads CASSSWTSGGNNEQFF. The CDR3 DNA reads TGTGCCAGCAGTTCGTGGACTAGCGGGGGAAACAATGAGCAGTTCTTC.